This TCR beta chain was sequenced for a study of cytomegalovirus exposure and HLA in healthy donors. Libraries were prepared by immunoSEQ multiplex PCR; TCRdb keeps only in-frame clonotypes and omits some of them. The sample has around 69,000 clones; under 96% are singletons. Findings of the study overall: Most TCR sequences were rare, but some public TCRs occurred in many donors. The study recorded 164 TCR beta chains that were cytomegalovirus-associated.

In the case of this clone: Its antigen remains unknown.

The donors formed part of the roughly 120-subject validation cohort, distinct from the roughly 600-subject first cohort. This CDR3 comprises 14 residues. Sequencing was done on a sample of PBMCs. The TCR was taken from a woman between 18 and 30 years old in good health and CMV-seropositive. This chain joins TRBV21-1 and TRBJ2-1; the D segment call TRBD2 is taken from the table without a DNA check. TRBV21-1 is an annotated pseudogene. CDR3 in amino acids: CASSSPSSYNEQFF. The CDR3 nucleotides are TGTGCCAGCAGCTCCCCGAGCTCCTACAATGAGCAGTTCTTC.